The entry below gives a single TCR beta chain sequence along with its context. Its antigen is unknown. Viral peptide pools were used in the ViraFEST assay to expand antigen-specific CD4+ T cells, and sequencing came afterward. Researchers isolated CD4+ T cells once approximately ten days of culture had elapsed. Two doses of either BNT162b2 or mRNA-1273 were given to each participant. None of the vaccinated had previously contracted SARS-CoV-2, and their nucleocapsid antibodies tested negative. CDR3 size: 16 residues. CDR1 and CDR2 from the germline V gene are WSHSY and SAAADI. With V trimmed by 5 bases and J by 1 base, 3 bases remained unmatched. This record comes from a study of vaccination effects on CD4 cells after COVID-19. Here immunoSEQ multiplex PCR was the method, and the copy in TCRdb shows in-frame clones only, minus some. The profile shows about 60,000 clones, around four fifths of them singletons.

The TCR was taken from a human donor who received a COVID-19 vaccine. The source was CD4+ T cells from PBMCs cultured with HCoV-OC43 spike peptides, collected after COVID-19 vaccination. Specified subset: HCoV-OC43 spike overlapping peptide pool stimulation. The chain links TRBV10-2 to TRBJ2-2; the match to TRBD1 covers 11 bases. The CDR3 here is CASSRDRGENTGELFF. The CDR3 DNA follows: TGCGCCAGCAGTCGGGACAGGGGGGAGAACACCGGGGAGCTGTTTTTT.